This entry concerns a single T cell receptor (beta chain). Produced via immunoSEQ multiplex PCR; TCRdb's table is partial and in-frame only. Here the sample spans over 50,000 clones, under 85% being singletons. This CDR3 comprises 15 residues. Trimming at V came to 3 bases and at J to 4 bases, leaving 6 bases not matched to a gene. Per germline, CDR1 LGHNT and CDR2 FRNRAP. This sample stems from a study of blood T cell repertoires in COVID-19. On the study more broadly: In each case, the material was cDNA or gDNA derived from T cells, B-cell-depleted T cells, or PBMCs.

The sample consisted of peripheral blood. The clonotype comes from a woman in her forties or fifties with active or convalescent COVID-19. The chain is built from TRBV12-5 and TRBJ2-1, with 7 bases lining up with TRBD2. The CDR3 sequence is CASGLPSGAYNEQFF. In DNA, the CDR3 is TGTGCTAGTGGTTTACCAAGCGGGGCTTACAATGAGCAGTTCTTC.